The clone carrying this TCR beta chain rates as large. Its target is unknown. Sequence data for DNA of cultured CD4+ T cells were generated by the Oncomine TCR Beta short-read assay. The source of extracted genomic DNA was cultured CD4+ T cells. TCRdb re-called the PCR reads with MiXCR, one entry per CDR3 protein. The table has roughly 10,000 distinct CDR3 sequences, roughly 50% seen once. The sample is drawn from a study of vaccination and CD4 T cells after COVID-19. The study's findings and limits: Median SARS-CoV-2-reactive clonotypes rose from approximately 23 to 38, not significantly.

Treatment denoted: 10-day PBMC culture with coronavirus spike peptide pools or control peptides (ViraFEST assay). For ViraFEST, peptide pools expanded antigen-specific T cells, after which the TCRs were sequenced. The clonotype originates from a human donor who had recovered from COVID-19. The sequenced sample consisted of CD4+ T cells from blood, cultured in vitro.

CDR3 DNA sequence: TGTGCCAGCAGTTTGGGCAGGGTTTATGGCTACACCTTC. It yields the protein CASSLGRVYGYTF. The rearrangement joins TRBV7-9 to TRBJ1-2; perhaps TRBD1 as D (5 bases). CDR1 is SEHNR, CDR2 FQNEAQ, per germline (reference sequence). V shed 6 bases and J shed 5 bases, with 13 bases lying between them. The CDR3 contains 13 residues.